This TCR beta chain was identified during a study of post-analysis software for immune sequencing data. Researchers reported that TCR beta cDNA libraries carried unique molecular identifiers. TCRdb re-analysed the PCR reads in MiXCR, keeping a single row per CDR3 protein. The profile shows about 500,000 distinct CDR3 sequences, approximately 45% of them singletons. The TCR was taken from a girl between 10 and 17 years old with multiple sclerosis. Sequencing input: blood.

The CDR3 nucleotides read TGTGCCACCAGTGATGAGACAGGGTCCACAGATACGCAGTATTTT. Its translation is CATSDETGSTDTQYF. The chain uses TRBV24-1 and TRBJ2-3; 7 positions match TRBD1. The trim removed 3 bases at V and 2 bases at J, leaving 4 bases unmatched. The CDR3 loop spans 15 amino acids. The germline V gene encodes CDR1 KGHDR and CDR2 SFDVKD.